This T cell receptor beta chain appears in the sequencing data of a study of T cells after somatic rescue of genetic block. TCRdb keeps only in-frame clones here, not all; method: immunoSEQ multiplex PCR. Of over 55,000 clones in the sample, roughly 94% were seen once. V dropped 0 bases and J dropped 5 bases, with 8 bases sitting between them. The CDR3 contains 13 residues. In germline, CDR1 is GTSNPN, CDR2 SVGIG (reference sequence). This clone was recorded a few times. This chain connects TRBV30 to TRBJ1-5, with D possibly being TRBD1 (6 bases). The TCR was taken from a man aged 35 to 55. What was sequenced was peripheral blood mononuclear cells (PBMCs). In DNA, the CDR3 is TGTGCCTGGAGTGTACAGGGACATCAGCCCCAGCATTTT. Translation gives CAWSVQGHQPQHF.